This TCR beta chain is from a study of read filtering for tumor transcriptome and immune sequencing. In the study overall: RNA-seq yielded only about 75 to 1,400 TCR reads, IR-seq about 4 to 10.27 million.

This library used 300 to 450 ng RNA and molecular barcoded adaptors spanning alpha/delta and beta/gamma chains. In TCRdb, the reads were re-called with MiXCR into one record per CDR3 protein. The sample holds over 80,000 distinct CDR3 sequences, 12% seen once. Unmatched junction bases numbered 9, after V lost 4 bases and J lost 6 bases. The CDR3 sequence is 15 residues long. Study-level findings and limits: Approximately 82% of IR-seq clonotypes had one read, totaling about 3.5% of reads; RNA-seq: about 70% and 40%.

The table lists this clonotype with many counts. The antigen remains undetermined. This TCR came from a donor over 35 with multiple myeloma. The specimen was a population of CD138-negative cells sorted from bone marrow. This chain links TRBV12-3 or TRBV12-4 with TRBJ2-1, with 7 bases aligning to TRBD2. Here the CDR3 DNA reads TGTGCCAGCAGTTCCCGAGCGGGACTCGGCAATGAGCAGTTCTTC. This encodes CASSSRAGLGNEQFF.